One and the same sample provided the 2 T cell receptor beta chains below, sequenced in a study of blood T cell repertoires in COVID-19. Method: immunoSEQ multiplex PCR; TCRdb's copy keeps in-frame clones and lacks some. This table holds more than 200,000 clones, 80% to 90% found once. Sequenced input: peripheral blood. The receptors were sampled from a man aged 50-59 years with COVID-19, enrolled during active disease.

This clone was seen only once. This sequence joins TRBV6-5 and TRBJ2-7; 12 positions match TRBD2. The J segment lost 4 bases and the V segment lost 0 bases, leaving 1 base of the junction unmatched. This CDR3 has 15 residues. CDR1 is MNHEY and CDR2 is SVGAGI in the germline V gene. The CDR3, as DNA: TGTGCCAGCAGTTACTCGGGACTAGCGGGTTACGAGCAGTACTTC. Its protein product is CASSYSGLAGYEQYF.

To note about this clone: One junction end disagrees with the germline gene, perhaps due to a read error. V gene TRBV7-9 combines with J gene TRBJ2-1, with TRBD2 matching over 9 bases. The length of the CDR3 is 12 residues. Germline V gives CDR1 SEHNR, CDR2 FQNEAQ (reference sequence). Here the CDR3 reads CASSLGREGPVF. The CDR3 DNA reads as TGTGCCAGCAGCTTAGGGCGGGAGGGCCCCGTCTTC. The full variable domain, with the rest looked up from reference TRBV7-9 and TRBJ2-1, is DTGVSQNPRHKITKRGQNVTFRCDPISEHNRLYWYRQTLGQGPEFLTYFQNEAQLEKSRLLSDRFSAERPKGSFSTLEIQRTEQGDSAMYLCASSLGREGPVFGPGTRLTVL.